This T cell receptor beta chain was recorded in a study of blood T cell repertoires in COVID-19. The wider study: Some COVID-19 samples were acute and others convalescent; all came from the United States, Italy and Spain.

The germline CDR1 and CDR2 sequences are SGHTA and FQGNSA. Trimming at V came to 2 bases and at J to 5 bases, leaving 5 bases not matched to a gene. This CDR3 has 15 residues. TCRdb keeps only in-frame clones here, not all; method: immunoSEQ multiplex PCR. The sample shows some 320,000 clones, around 87% of them seen only once. The chain is built from TRBV7-2 and TRBJ1-4, with 7 bases matching TRBD1. The receptor was isolated from a woman in her forties or fifties who had recovered from COVID-19. The sample was peripheral blood. The CDR3 DNA reads TGTGCCAGCAGCTTACGGACAGGCGGGAATGAAAAACTGTTTTTT. Its protein is CASSLRTGGNEKLFF.